This T cell receptor (beta chain) was observed in a study of T cell responses to AZD1222 COVID-19 vaccine. This clone was observed a handful of times. Its antigen remains unidentified. This CDR3 has 14 residues. V lost 5 bases and J lost 6; bases outside the gene matches: 4. Germline CDR1 MDHEN, CDR2 SYDVKM. Study-wide points: Epitopes outside B.1.351 and B.1.1.7 mutated regions reportedly drew nearly half of spike TCRs.

TCRdb's copy holds only in-frame clones and misses some; the assay was immunoSEQ multiplex PCR. The sample lists around 120,000 clones, under 90% occurring once. The source is an adult in good health. The chain carries TRBV28 and TRBJ1-5; 10 bases are shared with TRBD1. Source: peripheral blood, taken on day 0 of AZD1222 vaccination. CDR3 nucleotides: TGTGCCAGCAGTCCGACAGGGGGCCGTCAGCCCCAGCATTTT. It translates to CASSPTGGRQPQHF.